The entry below gives a single T cell receptor (beta chain) sequence along with its context. The source of the sample is a study of cytomegalovirus exposure and HLA in healthy donors. Germline CDR1 MDHEN, CDR2 SYDVKM. Trimming pared 4 bases from V and 8 bases from J, leaving 11 bases between. The CDR3 extends over 12 amino acids. Profiling relied on immunoSEQ multiplex PCR, and the TCRdb table lists in-frame clones only, not all of them. The table includes over 200,000 clones, 83% detected once. V is TRBV28 and J is TRBJ1-2; D remains unclear. The receptor's source is a young woman in good health and CMV-seronegative. The specimen was PBMCs. The CDR3 region is CASSSVGWGYTF. CDR3 sequence (DNA): TGTGCCAGCAGTTCAGTAGGTTGGGGCTACACCTTC.